The 24 T cell receptor beta chains reported below all come from one sample, sequenced in a study of OX40 agonist ivuxolimab in advanced cancers. Using immunoSEQ multiplex PCR, the repertoire was profiled, and TCRdb retains in-frame clones only, with some absent. This table has 70,000 to 90,000 clones, about 82% appearing once. The material was CD4+ or CD8+ T cells sorted from blood, obtained in a trial of the OX40 agonist ivuxolimab. These TCRs come from an adult with an advanced solid tumor such as melanoma, head and neck, liver or kidney cancer.

This sequence joins TRBV6-5 and TRBJ1-2, with D perhaps TRBD1 (6 bases). CDR1 is MNHEY and CDR2 is SVGAGI in the germline V gene. Trimming cost V 10 bases and J 6 bases, with 21 bases left between them. This CDR3 has 14 residues. The DNA for the CDR3 is TGTGCCACCCAAAAACCCGGGACAAGCAATGGCTACACCTTC. Protein: CATQKPGTSNGYTF.

The chain links TRBV28 to TRBJ1-1; D is uncertain. The germline CDR1 and CDR2 sequences are MDHEN and SYDVKM. This CDR3 comprises 15 residues. V lost 3 bases and J lost 5, with 16 bases in between. CDR3 nucleotides: TGTGCCAGCAGTTTGGTGAAGGCGGGGAAGACTGAAGCTTTCTTT. Translating gives CASSLVKAGKTEAFF.

The rearrangement links TRBV28 to TRBJ2-2, with D unclear. The CDR3 loop spans 14 amino acids. The germline V gene encodes CDR1 MDHEN and CDR2 SYDVKM. The germline V and J ends were trimmed by 5 bases and 8 bases, with 15 bases remaining between them. The CDR3 DNA sequence: TGTGCCAGCAGTCGACCGGACCTCCCTGGGGAGCTGTTTTTT. This encodes CASSRPDLPGELFF.

The V and J genes are TRBV28 and TRBJ2-2; TRBD2 matches 10 bases. V lost 6 bases, J lost 4 bases, and 17 bases stayed unmatched. This CDR3 comprises 19 residues. CDR1 is MDHEN, CDR2 SYDVKM, per germline. This chain's CDR3 is CASSPLRGLADLSTGELFF. The DNA of the CDR3 is TGTGCCAGCAGCCCTTTAAGAGGACTAGCGGACCTTTCCACCGGGGAGCTGTTTTTT.

The chain links TRBV7-2 to TRBJ2-2; D tentatively reads TRBD1 or TRBD2 (5 bases each). Germline lookup yields CDR1 SGHTA and CDR2 FQGNSA. The CDR3 spans 14 residues. Trimming removed 0 bases from V and 6 bases from J, with 8 bases in between. CDR3 sequence reads: CASSLAGVPGELFF. Here the CDR3 DNA reads TGTGCCAGCAGCTTAGCGGGGGTTCCCGGGGAGCTGTTTTTT.

The chain joins TRBV2 to TRBJ2-5; weak D call: TRBD2 (5 bases). Trimming left V 3 bases short and J 6 bases short, with 14 bases between. The CDR3 is 14 amino acids. Germline assignment: CDR1 SNHLY and CDR2 FYNNEI. In DNA, the CDR3 is TGTGCCAGCAGTGATAGAGGGAGTGTGAAGACCCAGTACTTC. Its protein product is CASSDRGSVKTQYF.

The chain recombines TRBV5-1 with TRBJ1-5; tentatively, D is TRBD1 (5 bases). The CDR3 loop spans 14 amino acids. Germline V gives CDR1 SGHRS, CDR2 YFSETQ. With 0 bases removed from V and 7 bases from J, the gap between germline ends came to 11 bases. For the CDR3, the DNA is TGCGCCAGCAGCTTGGAATTAGGGGAACAGCCCCAGCATTTT. It codes for CASSLELGEQPQHF.

The chain uses TRBV27 and TRBJ1-5; unclear D gene. CDR3 length: 15 residues. V lost 4 bases and J 9 bases, leaving 19 bases between the germline ends. Germline assignment: CDR1 MNHEY and CDR2 SMNVEV (reference sequence). The CDR3 sequence: CASSSAGKPAWPQHF. In DNA, the CDR3 is TGTGCCAGCAGTTCCGCCGGGAAGCCGGCGTGGCCCCAGCATTTT.

J is TRBJ2-3 and V is TRBV11-3; 7 nucleotides match TRBD2. The J segment lost 8 bases and the V segment lost 2 bases, leaving 1 base of the junction unmatched. Germline values: CDR1 SGHNT, CDR2 YENEEA. This CDR3 contains 12 residues. CDR3 sequence (DNA): TGTGCCAGCAGCTTAAGCGGGACTACGCAGTATTTT. This encodes CASSLSGTTQYF.

The rearrangement links TRBV11-2 to TRBJ2-7, with a possible D match to TRBD2 (5 bases). Germline-derived CDR1 and CDR2 are SGHAT and FQNNGV. V lost 9 bases, J lost 6 bases, and 15 bases lay in between. The CDR3 has 12 amino acids. CDR3 protein: CARSYLRGEQYF. As DNA, the CDR3 is TGTGCCAGGTCATATCTTCGGGGCGAGCAGTACTTC.

The chain recombines TRBV21-1 with TRBJ2-2; the table calls TRBD1, which could not be checked here. TRBV21-1 is an annotated pseudogene. The CDR3 runs to 16 residues. CDR3 sequence: CASSNLTGAPTGELFF. DNA for the CDR3: TGTGCCAGCAGCAACCTGACAGGGGCCCCCACCGGGGAGCTGTTTTTT.

The chain recombines TRBV19 with TRBJ2-7, with D unclear. Looked up from germline, CDR1 is LNHDA and CDR2 is SQIVND (reference sequence). Trimming took off 1 base at V and 6 bases at J, with 7 bases between the two ends. This CDR3 is 12 amino acids long. CDR3 sequence (DNA): TGTGCCAGTAGTATAGGCAGTGGCGAGCAGTACTTC. Translating it yields CASSIGSGEQYF.

The chain uses TRBV10-1 and TRBJ2-1; possible D gene TRBD2, 5 bases. CDR3 size: 14 residues. Trimming removed 5 bases from V and 7 bases from J, with 15 bases in between. CDR1 and CDR2 (germline): WNHNN, SYGVQD (reference sequence). The CDR3 sequence: CASSRGLQGNEQFF. CDR3 DNA: TGCGCCAGCAGTAGAGGACTCCAAGGGAATGAGCAGTTCTTC.

This chain uses TRBV30 with TRBJ2-1; 9 bases agree with TRBD1. CDR1 and CDR2 from the germline V gene are GTSNPN and SVGIG (reference sequence). The CDR3 has 16 residues. V shed 2 bases, J shed 5 bases, and the junction held 10 bases outside the gene matches. The CDR3 DNA follows: TGTGCCTGGAGTACCCCCGGGACAGGGAGCCACAATGAGCAGTTCTTC. Encoded protein: CAWSTPGTGSHNEQFF.

V usage is TRBV7-6 and J usage is TRBJ2-7; D is unclear. Trimming removed 5 bases at V and 1 base at J, with 18 bases between. The CDR3 length is 16 residues. Germline CDR1 and CDR2: SGHVS and FNYEAQ. In DNA, the CDR3 is TGTGCCAGCAGCGGGCCCCGCCCCGTGACATCCTACGAGCAGTACTTC. This encodes CASSGPRPVTSYEQYF.

V is TRBV7-2 and J is TRBJ2-2, with 10 positions matching TRBD2. The V gene end was trimmed by 3 bases and the J gene end by 6 bases; junction bases not matched to a gene: 4. This CDR3 is 15 amino acids long. Germline V lookup: CDR1 SGHTA, CDR2 FQGNSA. The CDR3 sequence: CASSFQSGGAGELFF. For the CDR3, the DNA is TGTGCCAGCAGCTTCCAAAGCGGGGGGGCCGGGGAGCTGTTTTTT.

This clone has just one count. The genes are TRBV7-9 and TRBJ2-7; D is uncertain. The V gene's germline CDR1 is SEHNR and CDR2 FQNEAQ (reference sequence). The CDR3 is made up of 12 amino acids. The ends were cut back, 4 bases at V and 4 bases at J, with 8 bases in the middle. Written as DNA, the CDR3 is TGTGCCAGCAGCTCGGAGAGTTACGAGCAGTACTTC. Protein: CASSSESYEQYF.

The chain couples TRBV7-8 to TRBJ1-1; 11 bases map to TRBD1. CDR1 and CDR2 from the germline V gene are SGHVS and FQNEAQ. V lost 5 bases and J lost 4; bases outside the gene matches: 9. This CDR3 is 16 amino acids long. In DNA form, the CDR3 reads TGTGCCAGCAGCCCCGGCGGGACAGGGGGAAGCACTGAAGCTTTCTTT. It translates to CASSPGGTGGSTEAFF.

In this sample, this clone turned up once. This rearrangement joins TRBV7-9 to TRBJ2-2; a possible D gene is TRBD2 (5 bases). Deletions cut 5 bases from V and 7 bases from J, with 17 bases between. This CDR3 contains 15 residues. Looked up from germline, CDR1 is SEHNR and CDR2 is FQNEAQ (reference sequence). CDR3 residues: CASSHSGGGGGELFF. The CDR3 nucleotides are TGTGCCAGCAGCCATAGTGGAGGCGGCGGCGGGGAGCTGTTTTTT.

This clone was detected only once. This sequence joins TRBV23-1 and TRBJ2-5; the D gene is possibly TRBD2 (6 bases). TRBV23-1 is an ORF, with its function uncertain. V lost 2 bases to trimming and J lost 5 bases, with 24 bases between them. The CDR3 spans 18 residues. Here the CDR3 reads CASSQKAPYWTKKETQYF. The CDR3 bases are TGCGCCAGCAGTCAAAAAGCCCCTTACTGGACTAAGAAGGAGACCCAGTACTTC.

This chain uses TRBV7-9 with TRBJ1-1; D ambiguous. Germline CDR1 and CDR2: SEHNR and FQNEAQ (reference sequence). This CDR3 region has 13 residues. Trimming took off 8 bases at V and 3 bases at J, with 13 bases between the two ends. The CDR3 region has the DNA TGTGCCAGCCTTTTCCAGAGGGACACTGAAGCTTTCTTT. This sequence encodes CASLFQRDTEAFF.

The gene calls are TRBV6-1 and TRBJ1-2; D perhaps matches TRBD1 (5 bases). Germline V lookup: CDR1 MNHNS, CDR2 SASEGT. With 6 bases removed from V and 7 bases from J, the gap between germline ends came to 15 bases. The CDR3 sequence is 13 residues long. The CDR3 coding sequence is TGTGCCAGCAGGATAACAGCGGGGGGTGGCTACACCTTC. This translates into CASRITAGGGYTF.

In regard to this clone: As the CDR3 is not closed by the conserved phenylalanine or tryptophan, this likely results from a read error. The DNA is omitted, as the CDR3 cannot be located on it reliably, and the CDR3 follows TCRdb's listing. The chain joins TRBV7-9 to TRBJ2-3; TRBD2 is taken as the D call from the table, unchecked against the DNA. In germline, CDR1 is SEHNR, CDR2 FQNEAQ (reference sequence). The CDR3 sequence runs 10 residues, both termini included. CDR3 amino acids: CASSLEELLG.

The chain has TRBV5-6 and TRBJ2-1, with D perhaps matching TRBD1 or TRBD2 (5 bases each). The CDR3 spans 13 residues. Trimming left V 0 bases short and J 9 bases short, with 10 bases between. Looked up from germline, CDR1 is SGHDT and CDR2 is YYEEEE. As DNA, the CDR3 is TGTGCCAGCAGCTTGGATACGGGGACTGAGCAGTTCTTC. Amino acids: CASSLDTGTEQFF.